The rows below give T cell receptor beta chains drawn from one sample of a study of shared clonotypes between healthy human individuals. Profiled with immunoSEQ multiplex PCR; TCRdb holds only in-frame clones, not every one. Here the sample spans roughly 2.5 million clones, around 94% being singletons. The specimen sequenced was naive CD4+ T cells sorted from blood. Receptors were obtained from a man aged 18-30 years in good health. CDR3s include the opening cysteine and the closing phenylalanine or tryptophan. Each record gives: V gene, J gene, D gene, clone size, CDR3 DNA, CDR3 protein. The D gene is left open where the match is weak. The size entry is marked missing in some rows and otherwise reads once, few, many or a size class.

V gene: TRBV18; J gene: TRBJ2-7; D gene: TRBD2; clone size: NA; CDR3 DNA: TGTGCCAGCTCACCCCCTTCCGGGACTAGCGGGGGAGAGCAGTACTTC; CDR3 protein: CASSPPSGTSGGEQYF
V gene: TRBV6-5; J gene: TRBJ2-3; D gene: NA; clone size: NA; CDR3 DNA: TGTGCCAGCCGGAACGGAGGACGCACAGATACGCAGTATTTT; CDR3 protein: CASRNGGRTDTQYF
V gene: TRBV30; J gene: TRBJ1-2; D gene: TRBD1; clone size: NA; CDR3 DNA: TGTGCCTGTCTACTGACAGGGGTCTATGGCTACACCTTC; CDR3 protein: CACLLTGVYGYTF
V gene: TRBV10-1; J gene: TRBJ1-4; D gene: NA; clone size: NA; CDR3 DNA: TGCGCCAGCAGTGTCGGGACGAATAATGAAAAACTGTTTTTT; CDR3 protein: CASSVGTNNEKLFF
V gene: TRBV10-3; J gene: TRBJ1-4; D gene: TRBD1; clone size: NA; CDR3 DNA: TGTGCCATCAGTGCTGGGGACAGCCTAAATGAAAAACTGTTTTTT; CDR3 protein: CAISAGDSLNEKLFF
V gene: TRBV6-1; J gene: TRBJ1-4; D gene: NA; clone size: NA; CDR3 DNA: TGTGCCAGCAGTAAAGGACAGAGTGGGGAGGAAAAACTGTTTTTT; CDR3 protein: CASSKGQSGEEKLFF
V gene: TRBV10-3; J gene: TRBJ1-6; D gene: TRBD1; clone size: NA; CDR3 DNA: TGTGCCATCAGTGAAGCGGACAGGGCAGTCCAGCCTTCACCCCTCCACTTT; CDR3 protein: CAISEADRAVQPSPLHF
V gene: TRBV5-1; J gene: TRBJ1-6; D gene: TRBD1; clone size: NA; CDR3 DNA: TGCGCCAGCAGCTCAGGGGGCTTAGGGAATTCACCCCTCCACTTT; CDR3 protein: CASSSGGLGNSPLHF
V gene: TRBV5-1; J gene: TRBJ2-7; D gene: TRBD1; clone size: few; CDR3 DNA: TGCGCCAGCAGCTTCGGGACAGGGTCCTACGAGCAGTACTTC; CDR3 protein: CASSFGTGSYEQYF
V gene: TRBV30; J gene: TRBJ1-1; D gene: NA; clone size: NA; CDR3 DNA: TGTGCCTGGAGGATGGAGGGCATGAACACTGAAGCTTTCTTT; CDR3 protein: CAWRMEGMNTEAFF
V gene: TRBV25-1; J gene: TRBJ2-1; D gene: TRBD2; clone size: NA; CDR3 DNA: TGTGCCAGCAGTGGCGGACTAGCGGGGCACTCCTACAATGAGCAGTTCTTC; CDR3 protein: CASSGGLAGHSYNEQFF
V gene: TRBV30; J gene: TRBJ2-5; D gene: TRBD1; clone size: once; CDR3 DNA: TGTGCCTGGAGTAACAGGGGAGAGACCCAGTACTTC; CDR3 protein: CAWSNRGETQYF
V gene: TRBV25-1; J gene: TRBJ1-5; D gene: TRBD1; clone size: NA; CDR3 DNA: TGTGCCAGCAGTGGGGGACAGGGGGCGCGGGAGCCCCAGCATTTT; CDR3 protein: CASSGGQGAREPQHF
V gene: TRBV2; J gene: TRBJ2-3; D gene: TRBD2; clone size: NA; CDR3 DNA: TGTGCCACTTGTGGACTAGCGGACACAGATACGCAGTATTTT; CDR3 protein: CATCGLADTDTQYF
V gene: TRBV4-1; J gene: TRBJ1-1; D gene: NA; clone size: few; CDR3 DNA: TGCGCCAGCAGCCAAGATCTGGACACTGAAGCTTTCTTT; CDR3 protein: CASSQDLDTEAFF
V gene: TRBV2; J gene: TRBJ2-7; D gene: NA; clone size: NA; CDR3 DNA: TGTGCCAGCAGGCCCCTTTTGACCGGGGCTGCTGAGCAGTACTTC; CDR3 protein: CASRPLLTGAAEQYF
V gene: TRBV6-1; J gene: TRBJ2-1; D gene: TRBD1; clone size: NA; CDR3 DNA: TGTGCCAGCAGTCCCGACAGGGGCAATGAGCAGTTCTTC; CDR3 protein: CASSPDRGNEQFF
V gene: TRBV28; J gene: TRBJ1-3; D gene: NA; clone size: NA; CDR3 DNA: TGTGCCAGCAGAACAGTGCCCTCTGGAAACACCATATATTTT; CDR3 protein: CASRTVPSGNTIYF
V gene: TRBV6-5; J gene: TRBJ2-5; D gene: NA; clone size: NA; CDR3 DNA: TGTGCCACGCGACGATCAGAGACCCAGTACTTC; CDR3 protein: CATRRSETQYF
V gene: TRBV5-1; J gene: TRBJ1-1; D gene: NA; clone size: NA; CDR3 DNA: TGCGCCAGCAGCCTAAAACAGGGGAACACTGAAGCTTTCTTT; CDR3 protein: CASSLKQGNTEAFF
V gene: TRBV5-5; J gene: TRBJ2-7; D gene: TRBD1; clone size: NA; CDR3 DNA: TGTGCCAGCAGCCTAGGACAGGGGGCCCCAGGCGAGCAGTACTTC; CDR3 protein: CASSLGQGAPGEQYF
V gene: TRBV7-2; J gene: TRBJ2-1; D gene: TRBD2; clone size: NA; CDR3 DNA: TGTGCCAGCAGCACCCCCGGGACTAGCGGGAGCGGAGTATGGAATGAGCAGTTCTTC; CDR3 protein: CASSTPGTSGSGVWNEQFF
V gene: TRBV2; J gene: TRBJ2-5; D gene: NA; clone size: NA; CDR3 DNA: TGTGCCAGCAGTCTAATTGGACGAGAGACCCAGTACTTC; CDR3 protein: CASSLIGRETQYF
V gene: TRBV7-3; J gene: TRBJ1-2; D gene: NA; clone size: NA; CDR3 DNA: TGTGCCAGCAGCCCCGACAGGTCCTATGGCTACACCTTC; CDR3 protein: CASSPDRSYGYTF
V gene: TRBV11-3; J gene: TRBJ2-7; D gene: NA; clone size: NA; CDR3 DNA: TGTGCCAGCAGCCCGGCCCACGGAGCCTACTACGAGCAGTACTTC; CDR3 protein: CASSPAHGAYYEQYF
V gene: TRBV21-1; J gene: TRBJ1-5; D gene: NA; clone size: NA; CDR3 DNA: TGTGCCAGCAGCAAAGTACTTTGCAATCAGCCCCAGCATTTT; CDR3 protein: CASSKVLCNQPQHF
V gene: TRBV10-3; J gene: TRBJ1-1; D gene: NA; clone size: NA; CDR3 DNA: TGTGCCATCAGTGACACGACCGTTGAAGCTTTCTTT; CDR3 protein: CAISDTTVEAFF
V gene: TRBV5-1; J gene: TRBJ1-3; D gene: NA; clone size: NA; CDR3 DNA: TGCGCCAGCAGCCCGGATGGGTCCCATTCTGGAAACACCATATATTTT; CDR3 protein: CASSPDGSHSGNTIYF
V gene: TRBV5-4; J gene: TRBJ2-3; D gene: NA; clone size: NA; CDR3 DNA: TGTGCCAGCAGCCCCGGGTTGGGAGATACGCAGTATTTT; CDR3 protein: CASSPGLGDTQYF
V gene: TRBV5-8; J gene: TRBJ1-1; D gene: NA; clone size: NA; CDR3 DNA: TGTGCCAGCAGCTTGTCGGGGGTGTTGAACACTGAAGCTTTCTTT; CDR3 protein: CASSLSGVLNTEAFF
V gene: TRBV30; J gene: TRBJ2-2; D gene: NA; clone size: NA; CDR3 DNA: TGTGCCTGGAGTGTACTATCGGGGGAGCTGTTTTTT; CDR3 protein: CAWSVLSGELFF
V gene: TRBV6-1; J gene: TRBJ2-3; D gene: NA; clone size: NA; CDR3 DNA: TGTGCCAGCAGTGCCTACAGCGTAAAGGGCACAGATACGCAGTATTTT; CDR3 protein: CASSAYSVKGTDTQYF
V gene: TRBV30; J gene: TRBJ1-2; D gene: TRBD1; clone size: NA; CDR3 DNA: TGTGCCTGGAGTGGAGGACAGGGAGGTGGCTACACCTTC; CDR3 protein: CAWSGGQGGGYTF
V gene: TRBV11-3; J gene: TRBJ2-7; D gene: NA; clone size: NA; CDR3 DNA: TGTGCCAGCAGCTTATTAAGCACGGGCACCTACGAGCAGTACTTC; CDR3 protein: CASSLLSTGTYEQYF
V gene: TRBV29-1; J gene: TRBJ2-7; D gene: NA; clone size: NA; CDR3 DNA: TGCAGCGTTGGGTCAGGGCCTACCTACGAGCAGTACTTC; CDR3 protein: CSVGSGPTYEQYF
V gene: TRBV18; J gene: TRBJ1-5; D gene: NA; clone size: few; CDR3 DNA: TGTGCCAGCTCACCAGGGGGCAGGGGCAATCAGCCCCAGCATTTT; CDR3 protein: CASSPGGRGNQPQHF
V gene: TRBV2; J gene: TRBJ2-5; D gene: TRBD2; clone size: NA; CDR3 DNA: TGTGCCAGCAGTAACGGACTAGAAGAGACCCAGTACTTC; CDR3 protein: CASSNGLEETQYF
V gene: TRBV4-1; J gene: TRBJ1-3; D gene: NA; clone size: NA; CDR3 DNA: TGCGCCAGCAGCCCGATAGGACAGCGGAGAAACACCATATATTTT; CDR3 protein: CASSPIGQRRNTIYF
V gene: TRBV10-3; J gene: TRBJ1-1; D gene: TRBD1; clone size: NA; CDR3 DNA: TGTGCCATCAGTGGGGCAGGGGGCTCGTCTGAAGCTTTCTTT; CDR3 protein: CAISGAGGSSEAFF
V gene: TRBV6-5; J gene: TRBJ1-5; D gene: TRBD1; clone size: NA; CDR3 DNA: TGTGCCAGCAGTTACTCGGGACAGCTCGGTCAGCCCCAGCATTTT; CDR3 protein: CASSYSGQLGQPQHF
V gene: TRBV11-2; J gene: TRBJ2-2; D gene: NA; clone size: NA; CDR3 DNA: TGTGCCAGCGAAAGGACGGCGAAAGGGAACACCGGGGAGCTGTTTTTT; CDR3 protein: CASERTAKGNTGELFF
V gene: TRBV27; J gene: TRBJ2-2; D gene: TRBD2; clone size: NA; CDR3 DNA: TGTGCCAGCAGAGGGACTAGCGGAAACACCGGGGAGCTGTTTTTT; CDR3 protein: CASRGTSGNTGELFF
V gene: TRBV5-6; J gene: TRBJ1-6; D gene: NA; clone size: NA; CDR3 DNA: TGTGCCAGCAGCTTGGACTTCCGGGGCCTAAATTCACCCCTCCACTTT; CDR3 protein: CASSLDFRGLNSPLHF
V gene: TRBV18; J gene: TRBJ1-4; D gene: NA; clone size: once; CDR3 DNA: TGTGCCAGCTCACCACCGATAGGAGGGGGTCCAACTAATGAAAAACTGTTTTTT; CDR3 protein: CASSPPIGGGPTNEKLFF
V gene: TRBV5-4; J gene: TRBJ2-5; D gene: TRBD1; clone size: NA; CDR3 DNA: TGTGCCAGCAGCTTACGACAGGGCCGCCAAGAGACCCAGTACTTC; CDR3 protein: CASSLRQGRQETQYF
V gene: TRBV6-5; J gene: TRBJ1-1; D gene: NA; clone size: once; CDR3 DNA: TGTGCCAGCATTGATTTAAGTGGACTGAAGCAAGCTTTCTTT; CDR3 protein: CASIDLSGLKQAFF
V gene: TRBV7-2; J gene: TRBJ2-3; D gene: NA; clone size: NA; CDR3 DNA: TGTGCCAGCAGCTTAGGTGCAGATACGCAGTATTTT; CDR3 protein: CASSLGADTQYF
V gene: TRBV5-1; J gene: TRBJ2-1; D gene: NA; clone size: NA; CDR3 DNA: TGCGCCAGCAGCTTGGGGGTGGGGAATGAGCAGTTCTTC; CDR3 protein: CASSLGVGNEQFF
V gene: TRBV7-9; J gene: TRBJ1-1; D gene: NA; clone size: NA; CDR3 DNA: TGTGCCAGCAGCTTAGGTACTCTCAGGTCTGAAGCTTTCTTT; CDR3 protein: CASSLGTLRSEAFF
V gene: TRBV6-1; J gene: TRBJ2-7; D gene: NA; clone size: NA; CDR3 DNA: TGTGCCAGCAGTGAAGCGCCCAGGTTTAGCTCCTACGAGCAGTACTTC; CDR3 protein: CASSEAPRFSSYEQYF
V gene: TRBV6-5; J gene: TRBJ2-7; D gene: TRBD1; clone size: NA; CDR3 DNA: TGTGCCAGCCAGGACAGGGGGAACGAGCAGTACTTC; CDR3 protein: CASQDRGNEQYF
V gene: TRBV5-6; J gene: TRBJ1-3; D gene: NA; clone size: NA; CDR3 DNA: TGTGCCAGCAGCTGGGAAGGGGTCCGAAACACCATATATTTT; CDR3 protein: CASSWEGVRNTIYF
V gene: TRBV28; J gene: TRBJ1-5; D gene: NA; clone size: NA; CDR3 DNA: TGTGCCAGCAGTCCCACAGGGTTGGGCAATCAGCCCCAGCATTTT; CDR3 protein: CASSPTGLGNQPQHF